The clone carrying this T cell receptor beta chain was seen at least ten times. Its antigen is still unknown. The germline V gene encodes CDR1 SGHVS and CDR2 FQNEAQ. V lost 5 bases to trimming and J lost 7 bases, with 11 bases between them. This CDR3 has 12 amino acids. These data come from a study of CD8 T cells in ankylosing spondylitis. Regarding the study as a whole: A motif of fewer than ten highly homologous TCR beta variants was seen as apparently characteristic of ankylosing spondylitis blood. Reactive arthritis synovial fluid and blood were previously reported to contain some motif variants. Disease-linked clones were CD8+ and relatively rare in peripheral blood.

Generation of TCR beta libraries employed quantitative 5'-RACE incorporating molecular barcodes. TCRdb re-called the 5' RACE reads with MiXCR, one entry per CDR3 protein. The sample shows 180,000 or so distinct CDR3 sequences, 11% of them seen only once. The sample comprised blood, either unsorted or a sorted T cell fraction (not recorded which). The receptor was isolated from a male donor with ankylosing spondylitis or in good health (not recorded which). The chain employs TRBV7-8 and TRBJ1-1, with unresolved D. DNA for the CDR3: TGTGCCAGCAGCCTCAGGACGGTTGAAGCTTTCTTT. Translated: CASSLRTVEAFF.